One and the same sample provided the 30 T cell receptor beta chains below, sequenced in a study of shared clonotypes between healthy human individuals. TCRdb's table, derived via immunoSEQ multiplex PCR, lists solely in-frame clones and lacks some. Of more than 2 million clones in the sample, approximately 94% were seen once. Terminally differentiated effector memory CD45RA+ cells were excluded by CCR7 positive selection of CD45RO-negative cells. The sequencing input was naive CD8+ T cells sorted from blood. These receptors all come from a man between 18 and 35 years old in good health.

The genes are TRBV6-6 and TRBJ2-7; TRBD1 might be the D (6 bases). The V end lost 0 bases, the J end lost 3 bases, and 12 bases lay between the germline ends. Per the germline V gene, CDR1 is MNHNY and CDR2 is SVGAGI (reference sequence). The CDR3 sequence is 15 residues long. CDR3 amino acids: CASSYSTGIYYEQYF. The CDR3 DNA sequence: TGTGCCAGCAGTTACTCCACAGGGATCTACTACGAGCAGTACTTC.

The rearrangement uses TRBV5-6 and TRBJ2-1, with 10 bases lining up with TRBD2. Germline lookup yields CDR1 SGHDT and CDR2 YYEEEE. V lost 4 bases and J lost 5; bases outside the gene matches: 6. The CDR3 has 15 residues. In nucleotides, the CDR3 is TGTGCCAGCAGCCCAGGACTAGCGGAGGACAATGAGCAGTTCTTC. Translated, it gives CASSPGLAEDNEQFF.

This chain uses TRBV29-1 with TRBJ1-2, with D possibly TRBD1 on 5 matching bases. The V gene lost 3 bases and the J gene lost 4 bases, with 9 bases spanning the gap. From germline, CDR1 is SQVTM and CDR2 ANQGSEA. The CDR3 runs 12 residues. CDR3 residues: CSVEGDGYGYTF. The CDR3 coding sequence is TGCAGCGTTGAGGGGGACGGCTATGGCTACACCTTC.

This chain connects TRBV5-1 to TRBJ2-7, with TRBD1 matching 8 bases. Losses at the gene ends were 3 bases for V and 4 bases for J; bases not matched to a gene: 6. The CDR3 totals 14 residues. Germline CDR1 SGHRS, CDR2 YFSETQ. CDR3 DNA: TGCGCCAGCAGCTCCCTTGGGACAGGTTACGAGCAGTACTTC. It specifies CASSSLGTGYEQYF. Full variable domain (remainder filled in from reference TRBV5-1 and TRBJ2-7): KAGVTQTPRYLIKTRGQQVTLSCSPISGHRSVSWYQQTPGQGLQFLFEYFSETQRNKGNFPGRFSGRQFSNSRSEMNVSTLELGDSALYLCASSSLGTGYEQYFGPGTRLTVT.

The chain employs TRBV19 and TRBJ2-4, with D maybe TRBD1 (6 bases). The CDR3 totals 14 residues. Germline V gene sequence: CDR1 LNHDA, CDR2 SQIVND (reference sequence). V lost 3 bases to trimming and J lost 8 bases, with 14 bases between them. Here the CDR3 DNA reads TGTGCCAGTAGTATGGGGGCAGGGCCGGACATTCAGTACTTC. Translating gives CASSMGAGPDIQYF. Combining the CDR3 with reference TRBV19 and TRBJ2-4 gives the whole variable domain DGGITQSPKYLFRKEGQNVTLSCEQNLNHDAMYWYRQDPGQGLRLIYYSQIVNDFQKGDIAEGYSVSREKKESFPLTVTSAQKNPTAFYLCASSMGAGPDIQYFGAGTRLSVL.

The chain employs TRBV5-4 and TRBJ2-2; D is undetermined. This CDR3 region has 17 residues. V dropped 1 base and J dropped 0 bases, with 13 bases sitting between them. The germline gives CDR1 SGHNT, CDR2 YYREEE (reference sequence). CDR3 nucleotide sequence: TGTGCCAGCAGCTTGATGTCCCAGCACGCGAACACCGGGGAGCTGTTTTTT. Translation: CASSLMSQHANTGELFF.

This chain joins TRBV5-6 and TRBJ2-1; 7 bases are a match to TRBD2. The length of the CDR3 is 17 residues. The trim removed 0 bases at V and 0 bases at J, leaving 6 bases unmatched. CDR1 is SGHDT, CDR2 YYEEEE, per germline. Here the CDR3 reads CASSLGGRAISYNEQFF. The DNA of the CDR3 is TGTGCCAGCAGCTTGGGTGGGAGGGCCATCTCCTACAATGAGCAGTTCTTC. Combining the CDR3 with reference TRBV5-6 and TRBJ2-1 gives the whole variable domain DAGVTQSPTHLIKTRGQQVTLRCSPKSGHDTVSWYQQALGQGPQFIFQYYEEEERQRGNFPDRFSGHQFPNYSSELNVNALLLGDSALYLCASSLGGRAISYNEQFFGPGTRLTVL.

V usage is TRBV27 and J usage is TRBJ1-1; possible D gene TRBD1, 5 bases. V was pared by 4 bases and J by 11 bases, with 17 bases between. Germline V gene data show CDR1 as MNHEY and CDR2 as SMNVEV (reference sequence). The CDR3 length is 13 residues. CDR3 nucleotide sequence: TGTGCCAGCAGTTACGGGGGGTTTTCTGGGGCTTTCTTT. Encoded protein: CASSYGGFSGAFF.

The chain has TRBV7-8 and TRBJ2-7, with 13 positions matching TRBD2. The CDR3 runs 18 residues. Germline V gene data show CDR1 as SGHVS and CDR2 as FQNEAQ. Trimming took 0 bases from V and 1 from J; bases not matched to a gene: 6. The CDR3 reads CASSLALAGGPRSYEQYF. The CDR3 nucleotides are TGTGCCAGCAGCTTAGCACTAGCGGGAGGGCCAAGATCCTACGAGCAGTACTTC.

The genes are TRBV4-1 and TRBJ2-2, with TRBD1 identical over 9 bases. The CDR3 has 18 amino acids. The V gene's germline CDR1 is MGHRA and CDR2 YSYEKL. V dropped 3 bases and J dropped 0; count of bases not matched to a gene: 8. This CDR3 is CASSHQKTGGANTGELFF. For the CDR3, the DNA is TGCGCCAGCAGCCACCAAAAAACAGGGGGCGCGAACACCGGGGAGCTGTTTTTT.

The chain combines TRBV7-9 with TRBJ2-4; unclear D gene. Germline values: CDR1 SEHNR, CDR2 FQNEAQ (reference sequence). V lost 1 base and J lost 13, with 11 bases in between. The CDR3 extends over 12 amino acids. In nucleotides, the CDR3 is TGTGCCAGCAGCTTAGAGTCGAGCGTCCAGTACTTC. This codes for CASSLESSVQYF.

This rearrangement joins TRBV10-2 to TRBJ2-2; 8 bases line up with TRBD1. J gave up 2 bases and V 6 bases, and 2 bases lay outside the gene matches. Germline CDR1 reads WSHSY; CDR2 reads SAAADI. The CDR3 consists of 14 residues. CDR3 sequence (DNA): TGCGCCAGCAGGGCAGGGGGCAACACCGGGGAGCTGTTTTTT. It specifies CASRAGGNTGELFF.

With regard to this clone: Other DNA sequences from this sample encode an identical CDR3 as well. The V and J genes are TRBV9 and TRBJ1-6, with D hard to call. The CDR3 length is 14 residues. Per germline, CDR1 SGDLS and CDR2 YYNGEE. The V gene lost 0 bases and the J gene lost 7 bases, with 8 bases spanning the gap. The CDR3 loop reads CASSVGDTNSPLHF. DNA of the CDR3: TGTGCCAGCAGCGTAGGGGATACCAATTCACCCCTCCACTTT.

The rearrangement uses TRBV6-5 and TRBJ2-7; D remains ambiguous. V was clipped by 5 bases and J by 2 bases, with 13 bases between them. The CDR3 consists of 14 residues. Germline assignment: CDR1 MNHEY and CDR2 SVGAGI. As DNA, the CDR3 is TGTGCCAGCAGTCCAAACCATATGGCCTACGAGCAGTACTTC. This encodes CASSPNHMAYEQYF.

The rearrangement uses TRBV10-2 and TRBJ2-1; TRBD2 matches at 8 bases. The CDR3 contains 15 residues. V lost 6 bases and J lost 0; bases outside the gene matches: 4. In germline, CDR1 is WSHSY, CDR2 SAAADI. The CDR3 protein is CASSGSGSSYNEQFF. Here the CDR3 DNA reads TGCGCCAGCAGCGGAAGCGGGAGCTCCTACAATGAGCAGTTCTTC.

The chain recombines TRBV6-6 with TRBJ2-7, with 7 bases aligning to TRBD2. Germline loops: CDR1 MNHNY, CDR2 SVGAGI (reference sequence). V was clipped by 6 bases and J by 3 bases; unmatched bases: 8. The CDR3 spans 14 residues. The CDR3 region has the DNA TGTGCCAGCAGCCTCTCCGGGACTATCTACGAGCAGTACTTC. Encoded protein: CASSLSGTIYEQYF.

Turning to this clone: At the DNA level, this CDR3 is encoded by other sequences in the same sample as well. V usage is TRBV6-5 and J usage is TRBJ1-2; D ambiguous. Germline lookup yields CDR1 MNHEY and CDR2 SVGAGI. The CDR3 extends over 13 amino acids. Trimming took off 0 bases at V and 4 bases at J, with 6 bases between the two ends. The CDR3 loop is CASSYSNSYGYTF. The CDR3 nucleotides are TGTGCCAGCAGTTACTCGAATTCCTATGGCTACACCTTC.

Details on this clone: The sample has other DNA sequences that encode this CDR3 too. This rearrangement joins TRBV4-1 to TRBJ2-5; D call uncertain. V was clipped by 4 bases and J by 5 bases, with 8 bases between them. The germline CDR1 and CDR2 sequences are MGHRA and YSYEKL. The CDR3 spans 12 residues. CDR3 region: CASSREGETQYF. CDR3 in DNA: TGCGCCAGCAGCCGTGAAGGCGAGACCCAGTACTTC.

V and J are TRBV9 and TRBJ2-7; D could derive from TRBD1 or TRBD2 (5 bases each). Per germline, CDR1 SGDLS and CDR2 YYNGEE. CDR3 size: 15 residues. V lost 4 bases to trimming and J lost 2 bases, with 16 bases between them. The CDR3 reads CASSPYGGIPYEQYF. The CDR3 DNA reads as TGTGCCAGCAGCCCATATGGGGGAATCCCCTACGAGCAGTACTTC.

The chain uses TRBV7-9 and TRBJ2-7, with D perhaps matching TRBD2 (6 bases). Between the trimmed V and J ends, which lost 5 bases and 5 bases, there was a span of 13 bases. Germline V CDR1 and CDR2: SEHNR, FQNEAQ (reference sequence). The CDR3 totals 13 residues. CDR3 protein: CASSPLGGDEQYF. In DNA, the CDR3 is TGTGCCAGCAGCCCTCTTGGAGGGGACGAGCAGTACTTC.

J is TRBJ2-7 and V is TRBV10-3; possible D gene TRBD2, 6 bases. Germline V gene sequence: CDR1 ENHRY, CDR2 SYGVKD. This CDR3 comprises 14 residues. The V end lost 6 bases, the J end lost 3 bases, and 15 bases lay between the germline ends. This chain's CDR3 is CAISPSEGNYEQYF. CDR3 coding DNA: TGTGCCATCAGCCCCTCGGAGGGGAACTACGAGCAGTACTTC.

The genes are TRBV7-3 and TRBJ2-7; 14 positions agree with TRBD2. Germline assignment: CDR1 SGHTA and CDR2 FQGTGA. V dropped 8 bases and J dropped 0; count of bases not matched to a gene: 0. The CDR3 is 14 amino acids. This CDR3 reads CASGLAGGSYEQYF. The CDR3, as DNA: TGTGCCAGCGGACTAGCGGGGGGCTCCTACGAGCAGTACTTC. Looking up the rest from reference TRBV7-3 and TRBJ2-7 gives the full variable domain: GAGVSQTPSNKVTEKGKYVELRCDPISGHTALYWYRQSLGQGPEFLIYFQGTGAADDSGLPNDRFFAVRPEGSVSTLKIQRTERGDSAVYLCASGLAGGSYEQYFGPGTRLTVT.

This sequence joins TRBV28 and TRBJ1-2, with D perhaps matching TRBD1 (5 bases). V was shortened by 7 bases and J by 1 base, with 16 bases between the two germline ends. This CDR3 has 15 residues. Germline assignment: CDR1 MDHEN and CDR2 SYDVKM. The CDR3 region has the DNA TGTGCCAGCACCGGAATGACAGAGTTTAACTATGGCTACACCTTC. Translation: CASTGMTEFNYGYTF.

This clone has a handful of counts. The chain links TRBV10-1 to TRBJ2-1, with D possibly being TRBD1 (5 bases). Germline CDR1 WNHNN, CDR2 SYGVQD (reference sequence). The CDR3 runs to 17 residues. V was shortened by 3 bases and J by 5 bases, with 20 bases between the two germline ends. The CDR3 DNA sequence: TGCGCCAGCAGTGAAGGGCAGGGCGGCATCCTTGACAATGAGCAGTTCTTC. This encodes CASSEGQGGILDNEQFF.

V usage is TRBV6-6 and J usage is TRBJ1-2; D is undetermined. V lost 4 bases, J lost 6 bases, and 9 bases lay in between. Per germline, CDR1 MNHNY and CDR2 SVGAGI (reference sequence). The CDR3 extends over 12 amino acids. The CDR3 protein is CASSSGGDGYTF. CDR3 nucleotide sequence: TGTGCCAGCAGTTCCGGTGGGGATGGCTACACCTTC.

The chain combines TRBV28 with TRBJ2-5; the D gene is possibly TRBD1 (6 bases). This CDR3 has 15 residues. Germline assignment: CDR1 MDHEN and CDR2 SYDVKM. The V end lost 4 bases, the J end lost 5 bases, and 17 bases lay between the germline ends. This chain's CDR3 is CASSSPGDVNETQYF. In DNA, the CDR3 is TGTGCCAGCAGTTCCCCAGGGGATGTTAACGAGACCCAGTACTTC.

This clone was detected only once. The rearrangement links TRBV5-4 to TRBJ2-1; D not resolved. Germline V gives CDR1 SGHNT, CDR2 YYREEE (reference sequence). V was cut by 0 bases and J by 8 bases, with 21 bases left in between. This CDR3 is built from 17 residues. The DNA for the CDR3 is TGTGCCAGCAGCTTGGACACTGAGCGCTGGATAAGCGATGAGCAGTTCTTC. Protein sequence: CASSLDTERWISDEQFF. The whole variable domain, filled in from reference TRBV5-4 and TRBJ2-1, reads ETGVTQSPTHLIKTRGQQVTLRCSSQSGHNTVSWYQQALGQGPQFIFQYYREEENGRGNFPPRFSGLQFPNYSSELNVNALELDDSALYLCASSLDTERWISDEQFFGPGTRLTVL.

The rearrangement joins TRBV9 to TRBJ1-3; a possible D gene is TRBD1 (6 bases). Germline CDR1 SGDLS, CDR2 YYNGEE. V lost 0 bases, J lost 4 bases, and 14 bases lay in between. The CDR3 runs to 16 residues. For the CDR3, the DNA is TGTGCCAGCAGCGTAGAAGGGGGACTGGAGGGAAACACCATATATTTT. As protein: CASSVEGGLEGNTIYF.

The V call is TRBV2, the J call TRBJ2-7; 9 positions match TRBD2. The germline V gene has CDR1 SNHLY and CDR2 FYNNEI. Germline trimming cut 8 bases from V and 7 bases from J; bases unmatched to any gene: 12. The CDR3 has 14 amino acids. The CDR3 reads CASYPGAAGGEQYF. The CDR3 coding sequence is TGTGCCAGCTATCCCGGGGCCGCGGGAGGGGAGCAGTACTTC.

The chain uses TRBV13 and TRBJ2-1; 10 nucleotides align to TRBD1. Losses at the gene ends were 4 bases for V and 2 bases for J; bases not matched to a gene: 5. Germline CDR1 and CDR2: PRHDT and FYEKMQ (reference sequence). The CDR3 sequence is 16 residues long. CDR3 sequence (DNA): TGTGCCAGCAGCTACAGGACAGGGGGGGCCTACAATGAGCAGTTCTTC. It translates to CASSYRTGGAYNEQFF.